This TCR beta chain is from a study of Ad26.COV2.S vaccination and SARS-CoV-2 variants. Study summary: In the study, Ad26.COV2.S was injected intramuscularly once, or twice 56 days apart.

TCRdb keeps only in-frame clones here, not all; method: immunoSEQ multiplex PCR. Of about 350,000 clones in the sample, approximately 86% were seen once. Sample treatment: 15 to 20 received Ad26.COV2.S at low or high dose, single or two shots; several received placebo; per-sample allocation not given. Specimens were obtained on day 63 following the first vaccine or placebo injection. Boston supplied an adult donor aged 18-55 years. An Ad26 vector was used to express Wuhan-strain SARS-CoV-2 spike as the vaccine. CDR1 is MNHEY and CDR2 is SMNVEV in the germline V gene (reference sequence). This CDR3 has 16 residues. The V segment lost 5 bases and the J segment 3 bases; nucleotides outside the gene matches: 9.

The chain carries TRBV27 and TRBJ2-5; 10 bases line up with TRBD2. This specimen was peripheral blood, taken in a trial of Ad26.COV2.S vaccine versus placebo. The sequence came from a person aged 18-60 years who received the Ad26.COV2.S COVID-19 vaccine or a placebo. CDR3 in amino acids: CASSLTSGRGKETQYF. The DNA for the CDR3 is TGTGCCAGCAGTCTGACTAGCGGGCGGGGTAAAGAGACCCAGTACTTC.